The T cell receptor (beta chain) described here comes from a study of control samples from healthy donors and cancer patients. Produced via immunoSEQ multiplex PCR; TCRdb's table is partial and in-frame only. The data contain 70,000 or so clones, about 90% of them seen just once; the ten biggest clones take up roughly a fifth. The germline CDR1 and CDR2 sequences are MNHEY and SVGAGI. Trimming cost V 5 bases and J 0 bases, with 12 bases left between them. The CDR3 totals 15 residues. Sequenced input: PBMCs. The chain is built from TRBV6-5 and TRBJ2-3; perhaps TRBD2 as D (5 bases). The TCR sequence derives from a man in his 60s with lung cancer. CDR3 amino acids: CASSRREESTDTQYF. In DNA form, the CDR3 reads TGTGCCAGCAGTCGACGGGAAGAAAGCACAGATACGCAGTATTTT.